Following are 31 T cell receptor beta chains from one sample sequenced in a study of T-cell reconstitution after alpha-beta-depleted transplantation in children. TCRbeta library preparation incorporated unique molecular identifiers. MiXCR, run by TCRdb on the PCR reads, gives a single entry per CDR3 protein. In the table there are approximately 350,000 distinct CDR3 sequences, approximately 10% of which are singletons. The material was PBMCs from the stem cell graft donor, obtained from the stem cell graft. These receptors came from a human donor who donated a stem cell graft to a child with acute lymphoblastic leukemia.

This clonotype came up a few times. The chain is built from TRBV29-1 and TRBJ2-2, with D possibly TRBD2 on 6 matching bases. CDR1 is SQVTM and CDR2 is ANQGSEA in the germline V gene. V lost 6 bases and J lost 0, with 11 bases in between. The CDR3 is 14 amino acids. The CDR3 nucleotides read TGCAGCGTCACCGGGACTGCGAACACCGGGGAGCTGTTTTTT. Amino acid sequence: CSVTGTANTGELFF.

The chain is built from TRBV20-1 and TRBJ1-4, with TRBD1 as a possible D gene (5 bases). Trimming shortened V by 0 bases and J by 4 bases, and 21 bases separated the two germline ends. CDR3 length: 18 amino acids. Germline CDR1 reads DFQATT; CDR2 reads SNEGSKA (reference sequence). In DNA form, the CDR3 reads TGCAGTGCTAGAGATTCGACAGCACCAATCGCCGGTAATGAAAAACTGTTTTTT. Its translation is CSARDSTAPIAGNEKLFF.

The chain recombines TRBV7-2 with TRBJ2-7; 9 bases line up with TRBD2. Trimming removed 3 bases from V and 5 bases from J; junction bases left unmatched: 8. The CDR3 has 15 residues. Germline V gene sequence: CDR1 SGHTA, CDR2 FQGNSA. The CDR3: CASSLSSGSNHEQYF. CDR3 nucleotide sequence: TGTGCCAGCAGCTTGAGTAGCGGGAGTAACCACGAGCAGTACTTC. The full variable domain, its missing parts supplied by reference TRBV7-2 and TRBJ2-7, is GAGVSQSPSNKVTEKGKDVELRCDPISGHTALYWYRQSLGQGLEFLIYFQGNSAPDKSGLPSDRFSAERTGGSVSTLTIQRTQQEDSAVYLCASSLSSGSNHEQYFGPGTRLTVT.

This clonotype was detected ten times or more. This sequence joins TRBV5-1 and TRBJ1-4, with TRBD1 matching 9 bases. The V segment lost 3 bases and the J segment 6 bases; nucleotides outside the gene matches: 6. CDR1 and CDR2 (germline): SGHRS, YFSETQ. This CDR3 contains 15 residues. CDR3 region: CASSSPGQGYEKLFF. The CDR3 DNA follows: TGCGCCAGCAGCTCGCCGGGACAGGGATATGAAAAACTGTTTTTT.

The gene calls are TRBV9 and TRBJ1-1, with TRBD1 identical over 7 bases. The CDR3 length is 16 residues. V trimming: 0 bases; J trimming: 0 bases; junction bases outside the gene matches: 5. Germline V gives CDR1 SGDLS, CDR2 YYNGEE. CDR3 sequence (DNA): TGTGCCAGCAGCGTAGGGACAGGTGTCATGAACACTGAAGCTTTCTTT. This codes for CASSVGTGVMNTEAFF.

Worth noting for this clonotype: A much larger clone differs by one base, so this may be a read error. V is TRBV3-1 and J is TRBJ2-7, with TRBD1 as a possible D gene (5 bases). CDR3 length: 14 residues. Germline V gene sequence: CDR1 LGHDT, CDR2 YNNKEL (reference sequence). With 8 bases removed from V and 7 bases from J, the gap between germline ends came to 21 bases. The DNA of the CDR3 is TGTGCCAGCTGTTTTTTAAGGTTTAGGGGAGAGCAGTACTTC. This encodes CASCFLRFRGEQYF.

The chain employs TRBV6-6 and TRBJ2-1; D not resolved. Germline CDR1 reads MNHNY; CDR2 reads SVGAGI (reference sequence). Trimming left V 2 bases short and J 10 bases short, with 6 bases between. This CDR3 is built from 11 residues. The CDR3 here is CASSYGVEQFF. DNA of the CDR3: TGTGCCAGCAGTTACGGGGTGGAGCAGTTCTTC.

The CDR3 is CASSGDRESEAFF. CDR3 nucleotides: TGTGCCAGCAGTGGGGACAGGGAGAGTGAAGCTTTCTTT. The V call is TRBV28, the J call TRBJ1-1, with 9 bases lining up with TRBD1. The ends lost 5 bases at V and 7 bases at J; junction bases unmatched: 5. CDR3 length: 13 residues. CDR1 and CDR2 from the germline V gene are MDHEN and SYDVKM.

This clonotype was counted many times. The chain employs TRBV13 and TRBJ2-7; TRBD2 agrees at 7 bases. Trimming cost V 1 base and J 3 bases; bases outside gene matches: 6. Germline CDR1 reads PRHDT; CDR2 reads FYEKMQ (reference sequence). This CDR3 region has 15 residues. The CDR3, as DNA: TGTGCCAGCAGCTTAGCTACTAGCGATTACTACGAGCAGTACTTC. This gives the protein CASSLATSDYYEQYF. The full variable domain, in which reference TRBV13 and TRBJ2-7 provide the parts outside the CDR3, is AAGVIQSPRHLIKEKRETATLKCYPIPRHDTVYWYQQGPGQDPQFLISFYEKMQSDKGSIPDRFSAQQFSDYHSELNMSSLELGDSALYFCASSLATSDYYEQYFGPGTRLTVT.

This clonotype was detected only a few times. The rearrangement links TRBV5-1 to TRBJ2-1; 9 positions agree with TRBD1. The CDR3 is 12 amino acids. CDR1 is SGHRS and CDR2 is YFSETQ in the germline V gene. The V gene end was trimmed by 1 base and the J gene end by 15 bases; junction bases not matched to a gene: 5. For the CDR3, the DNA is TGCGCCAGCAGCTTGTCCGGGACAGGGTCGTTCTTC. Protein product: CASSLSGTGSFF.

The V and J genes are TRBV4-3 and TRBJ2-1; no clear D. This CDR3 comprises 13 residues. V was clipped by 1 base and J by 5 bases, with 6 bases between them. CDR1 is LGHNA, CDR2 YSLEER, per germline. CDR3 in amino acids: CASSQGRNNEQFF. DNA for the CDR3: TGCGCCAGCAGCCAAGGGCGTAACAATGAGCAGTTCTTC.

The chain couples TRBV11-3 to TRBJ2-5; D tentatively fits TRBD1 or TRBD2 (5 bases each). The CDR3 has 13 residues. V lost 6 bases and J 5 bases, leaving 13 bases between the germline ends. Germline V gives CDR1 SGHNT, CDR2 YENEEA. Here the CDR3 DNA reads TGTGCCAGCAGTTCCGCTCGGGACGAGACCCAGTACTTC. It is translated as CASSSARDETQYF.

Here the CDR3 DNA reads TGCAGTGCTAGAGATCCACTAGCGGGAGTCTACAATGAGCAGTTCTTC. This translates into CSARDPLAGVYNEQFF. The chain employs TRBV20-1 and TRBJ2-1, with 11 bases aligning to TRBD2. Germline CDR1 DFQATT, CDR2 SNEGSKA (reference sequence). V dropped 0 bases and J dropped 3; count of bases not matched to a gene: 4. The CDR3 loop spans 16 amino acids.

This clonotype was counted at least ten times. The V call is TRBV29-1, the J call TRBJ2-3, with D possibly matching TRBD1 (5 bases). CDR1 and CDR2 (germline): SQVTM, ANQGSEA. Trimming pared 7 bases from V and 2 bases from J, leaving 7 bases between. The CDR3 loop spans 11 amino acids. CDR3 bases: TGCAGCGGCAGGGCCACAGATACGCAGTATTTT. Translation: CSGRATDTQYF.

In this sample, this clonotype turned up a few times. The chain couples TRBV6-5 to TRBJ1-1, with 9 bases lining up with TRBD1. CDR3 length: 14 amino acids. Germline trimming cut 2 bases from V and 9 bases from J; bases unmatched to any gene: 7. CDR1 is MNHEY, CDR2 SVGAGI, per germline. The CDR3 here is CASSYAWTGEQAFF. CDR3 DNA: TGTGCCAGCAGTTACGCCTGGACAGGGGAACAAGCTTTCTTT.

The rearrangement links TRBV3-1 to TRBJ2-7; D is ambiguous. Germline lookup yields CDR1 LGHDT and CDR2 YNNKEL (reference sequence). Trimming took 1 base from V and 3 from J, leaving 7 bases between them. The CDR3 has 13 residues. The CDR3 here is CASSQGTFYEQYF. Here the CDR3 DNA reads TGTGCCAGCAGCCAAGGAACGTTCTACGAGCAGTACTTC.

A few counts support this clonotype. This chain connects TRBV29-1 to TRBJ2-7; 10 nucleotides align to TRBD2. V shed 3 bases, J shed 2 bases, and the junction held 22 bases outside the gene matches. The CDR3 covers 20 residues. Germline V CDR1 and CDR2: SQVTM, ANQGSEA. The chain's CDR3 is CSVERYTGYLGTSATYEQYF. CDR3 sequence (DNA): TGCAGCGTTGAGCGATATACAGGGTATCTCGGGACTAGCGCAACCTACGAGCAGTACTTC.

This clonotype was seen at least ten times. The genes are TRBV28 and TRBJ2-3; D gene ambiguous. There are 14 residues in the CDR3. Trimming stripped 4 bases from V and 7 bases from J, with 15 bases between. Germline assignment: CDR1 MDHEN and CDR2 SYDVKM. The CDR3 bases are TGTGCCAGCAGTTCCCGGCTCGGCAGAAATACGCAGTATTTT. Its translation: CASSSRLGRNTQYF.

The V and J genes are TRBV19 and TRBJ2-5; 10 nucleotides match TRBD1. Trimming took 3 bases from V and 11 from J; bases not matched to a gene: 12. The CDR3 runs 15 residues. The germline CDR1 and CDR2 sequences are LNHDA and SQIVND (reference sequence). CDR3 coding DNA: TGTGCCAGTAGTATGTTGGGACAGGGGCCAAGCCAACAGTACTTC. Amino acid sequence: CASSMLGQGPSQQYF.

As regards this clonotype: A much larger clone differs from this one at a single base, so this may be a read error. The chain recombines TRBV4-1 with TRBJ2-7; tentative D call: TRBD1 (6 bases). Germline V gene lookup returns CDR1 MGHRA and CDR2 YSYEKL. V lost 4 bases, J lost 5 bases, and 18 bases lay in between. CDR3 length equals 15 residues. Here the CDR3 reads CASSLRDTESHEQYF. The CDR3 DNA reads TGCGCCAGCAGCCTCCGGGACACGGAGTCCCACGAGCAGTACTTC.

The chain has TRBV12-3 or TRBV12-4 and TRBJ1-2; TRBD1 might be the D (5 bases). CDR3 length: 11 residues. Trimming cost V 11 bases and J 8 bases, with 15 bases left between them. The CDR3 DNA reads as TGTGCCGCCGGGGGGTACGGGGGCTACACCTTC. As protein: CAAGGYGGYTF.

V is TRBV20-1 and J is TRBJ1-5; no reliable D call. The CDR3 extends over 13 amino acids. Germline V gives CDR1 DFQATT, CDR2 SNEGSKA (reference sequence). The V end lost 1 base, the J end lost 6 bases, and 10 bases lay between the germline ends. DNA for the CDR3: TGCAGTGCTAGAGGATGGGGTACTCAGCCCCAGCATTTT. Its translation: CSARGWGTQPQHF.

This clonotype was counted many times. The chain carries TRBV5-1 and TRBJ2-3, with D possibly TRBD2 on 6 matching bases. The V gene's germline CDR1 is SGHRS and CDR2 YFSETQ. The CDR3 is made up of 16 amino acids. V gave up 1 base and J gave up 5 bases, with 17 bases separating them. DNA for the CDR3: TGCGCCAGCAGCTTGACTAGCCTGAGCGTTATAGATACGCAGTATTTT. Its protein product is CASSLTSLSVIDTQYF.

This clonotype has a handful of counts. The chain couples TRBV7-9 to TRBJ1-1; 9 bases match TRBD1. CDR1 is SEHNR, CDR2 FQNEAQ, per germline (reference sequence). The CDR3 length is 16 residues. Unmatched junction bases numbered 6, after V lost 4 bases and J lost 0 bases. Here the CDR3 reads CASSYRGRGVNTEAFF. The CDR3 DNA reads as TGTGCCAGCAGCTACAGGGGGCGCGGGGTGAACACTGAAGCTTTCTTT.

V is TRBV7-2 and J is TRBJ2-7; perhaps TRBD2 as D (5 bases). Trimming left V 5 bases short and J 7 bases short, with 21 bases between. The CDR3 is 15 residues long. From germline, CDR1 is SGHTA and CDR2 FQGNSA. The CDR3 protein is CASSAMAAGSGEQYF. The DNA of the CDR3 is TGTGCCAGCAGCGCCATGGCAGCCGGGTCGGGAGAGCAGTACTTC.

The CDR3 loop reads CASSRGTGPSYEQYF. The CDR3 bases are TGTGCCAGCAGCCGCGGGACAGGGCCCAGCTACGAGCAGTACTTC. V gene TRBV7-9 combines with J gene TRBJ2-7; TRBD1 aligns across 9 bases. J was trimmed by 3 bases and V by 5 bases; bases with no gene match: 8. Looked up from germline, CDR1 is SEHNR and CDR2 is FQNEAQ (reference sequence). CDR3 length: 15 amino acids.

This clonotype has only a few counts. J is TRBJ2-2 and V is TRBV27; D remains unclear. The length of the CDR3 is 14 residues. Germline loops: CDR1 MNHEY, CDR2 SMNVEV (reference sequence). V was pared by 4 bases and J by 3 bases, with 9 bases between. The CDR3 bases are TGTGCCAGCAGTTACAGACGAGACACCGGGGAGCTGTTTTTT. As protein: CASSYRRDTGELFF.

The rearrangement uses TRBV27 and TRBJ2-7, with D perhaps TRBD1 (5 bases). The CDR3 loop spans 13 amino acids. Trimming took off 6 bases at V and 1 base at J, with 10 bases between the two ends. Germline V CDR1 and CDR2: MNHEY, SMNVEV (reference sequence). The CDR3 nucleotides read TGTGCCAGCAGGATCCCAGGGTCCTACGAGCAGTACTTC. The encoded protein is CASRIPGSYEQYF.

Many counts were recorded for this clonotype. This chain links TRBV24-1 with TRBJ1-3, with D unresolved. Germline-derived CDR1 and CDR2 are KGHDR and SFDVKD. The CDR3 extends over 12 amino acids. Trimming removed 2 bases from V and 8 bases from J, with 6 bases in between. Here the CDR3 reads CATSDSGDTIYF. The CDR3, as DNA: TGTGCCACCAGTGATTCCGGGGACACCATATATTTT.

The chain uses TRBV7-9 and TRBJ2-3; perhaps TRBD1 as D (6 bases). The CDR3 is 16 amino acids. Germline CDR1 SEHNR, CDR2 FQNEAQ (reference sequence). Trimming cost V 1 base and J 5 bases, with 16 bases left between them. In nucleotides, the CDR3 is TGTGCCAGCAGCTTAGTTTGGGGGCAAGGTGGAGATACGCAGTATTTT. Translated, it gives CASSLVWGQGGDTQYF.

The V gene is TRBV7-6, the J gene TRBJ1-2; D may be TRBD1 (5 bases). V lost 1 base, J lost 5 bases, and 11 bases lay in between. The germline CDR1 and CDR2 sequences are SGHVS and FNYEAQ. This CDR3 region has 14 residues. The CDR3 loop reads CASSLGGTDYGYTF. The CDR3 DNA follows: TGTGCCAGCAGCTTAGGAGGGACGGATTATGGCTACACCTTC.